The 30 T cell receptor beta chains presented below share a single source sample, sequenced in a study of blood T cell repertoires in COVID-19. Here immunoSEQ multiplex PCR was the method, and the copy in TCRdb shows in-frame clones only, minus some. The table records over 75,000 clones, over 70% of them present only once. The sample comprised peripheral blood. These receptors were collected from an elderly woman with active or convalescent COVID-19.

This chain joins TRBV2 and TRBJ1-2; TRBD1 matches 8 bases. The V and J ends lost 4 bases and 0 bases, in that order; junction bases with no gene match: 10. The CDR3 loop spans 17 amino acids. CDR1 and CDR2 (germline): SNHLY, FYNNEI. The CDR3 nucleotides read TGTGCCAGCAGTGTTCCGGGACAGGAACTACCTAACTATGGCTACACCTTC. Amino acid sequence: CASSVPGQELPNYGYTF. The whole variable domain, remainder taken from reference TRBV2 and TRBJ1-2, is EPEVTQTPSHQVTQMGQEVILRCVPISNHLYFYWYRQILGQKVEFLVSFYNNEISEKSEIFDDQFSVERPDGSNFTLKIRSTKLEDSAMYFCASSVPGQELPNYGYTFGSGTRLTVV.

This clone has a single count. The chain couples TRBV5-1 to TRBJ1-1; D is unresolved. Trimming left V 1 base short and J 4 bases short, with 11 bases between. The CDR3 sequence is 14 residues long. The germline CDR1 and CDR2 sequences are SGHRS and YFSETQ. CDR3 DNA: TGCGCCAGCAGCTTGCTCCAGGATCGCACTGAAGCTTTCTTT. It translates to CASSLLQDRTEAFF.

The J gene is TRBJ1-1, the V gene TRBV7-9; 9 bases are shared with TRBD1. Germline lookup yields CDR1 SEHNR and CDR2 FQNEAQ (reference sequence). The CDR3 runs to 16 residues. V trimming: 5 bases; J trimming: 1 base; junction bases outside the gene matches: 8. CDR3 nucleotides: TGTGCCAGCAGCCCCAGGGGACAGGGAGAGAACACTGAAGCTTTCTTT. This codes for CASSPRGQGENTEAFF.

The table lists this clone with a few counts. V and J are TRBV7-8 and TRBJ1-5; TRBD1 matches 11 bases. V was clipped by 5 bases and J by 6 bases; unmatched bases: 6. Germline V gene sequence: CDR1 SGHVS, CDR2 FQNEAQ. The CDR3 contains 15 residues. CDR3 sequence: CASSLGTGGAQPQHF. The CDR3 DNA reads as TGTGCCAGCAGCCTCGGGACAGGGGGGGCTCAGCCCCAGCATTTT.

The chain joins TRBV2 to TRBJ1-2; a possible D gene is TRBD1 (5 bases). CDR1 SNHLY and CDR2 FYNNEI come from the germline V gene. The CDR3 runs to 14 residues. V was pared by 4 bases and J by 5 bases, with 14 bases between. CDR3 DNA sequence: TGTGCCAGCAGTGGACAGACCCGTGATTATGGCTACACCTTC. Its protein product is CASSGQTRDYGYTF.

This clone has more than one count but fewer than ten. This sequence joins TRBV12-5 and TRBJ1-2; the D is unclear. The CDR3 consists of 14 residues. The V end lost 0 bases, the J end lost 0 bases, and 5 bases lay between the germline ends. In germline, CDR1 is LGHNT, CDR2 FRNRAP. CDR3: CASGLVHANYGYTF. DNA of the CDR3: TGTGCTAGTGGTTTGGTACACGCTAACTATGGCTACACCTTC. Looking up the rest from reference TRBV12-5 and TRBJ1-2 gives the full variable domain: DARVTQTPRHKVTEMGQEVTMRCQPILGHNTVFWYRQTMMQGLELLAYFRNRAPLDDSGMPKDRFSAEMPDATLATLKIQPSEPRDSAVYFCASGLVHANYGYTFGSGTRLTVV.

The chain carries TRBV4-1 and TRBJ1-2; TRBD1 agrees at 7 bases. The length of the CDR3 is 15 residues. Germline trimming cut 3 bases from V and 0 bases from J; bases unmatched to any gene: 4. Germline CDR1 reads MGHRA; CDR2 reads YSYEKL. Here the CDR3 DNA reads TGCGCCAGCAGCCAGGGACAGACAACTAACTATGGCTACACCTTC. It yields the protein CASSQGQTTNYGYTF.

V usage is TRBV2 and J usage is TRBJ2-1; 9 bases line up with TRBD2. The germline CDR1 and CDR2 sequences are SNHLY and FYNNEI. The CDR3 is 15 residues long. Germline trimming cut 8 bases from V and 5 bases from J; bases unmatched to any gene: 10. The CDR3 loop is CASSDSGRGHNEQFF. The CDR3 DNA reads TGTGCCAGCTCCGATAGCGGGAGAGGCCACAATGAGCAGTTCTTC.

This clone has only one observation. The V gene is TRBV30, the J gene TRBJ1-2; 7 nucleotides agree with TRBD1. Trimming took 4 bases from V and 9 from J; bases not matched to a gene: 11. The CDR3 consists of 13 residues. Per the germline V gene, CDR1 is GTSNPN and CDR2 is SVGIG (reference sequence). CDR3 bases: TGTGCCTGGATTGACAGGGTGTGGGCGAGCTACACCTTC. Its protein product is CAWIDRVWASYTF. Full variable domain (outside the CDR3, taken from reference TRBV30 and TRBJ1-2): SQTIHQWPATLVQPVGSPLSLECTVEGTSNPNLYWYRQAAGRGLQLLFYSVGIGQISSEVPQNLSASRPQDRQFILSSKKLLLSDSGFYLCAWIDRVWASYTFGSGTRLTVV.

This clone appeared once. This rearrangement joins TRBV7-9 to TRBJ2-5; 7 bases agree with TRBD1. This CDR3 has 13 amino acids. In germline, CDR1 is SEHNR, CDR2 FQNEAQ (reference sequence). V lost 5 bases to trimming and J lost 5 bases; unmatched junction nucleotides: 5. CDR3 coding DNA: TGTGCCAGCAGCCGTGACAGGGTCGAGACCCAGTACTTC. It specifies CASSRDRVETQYF.

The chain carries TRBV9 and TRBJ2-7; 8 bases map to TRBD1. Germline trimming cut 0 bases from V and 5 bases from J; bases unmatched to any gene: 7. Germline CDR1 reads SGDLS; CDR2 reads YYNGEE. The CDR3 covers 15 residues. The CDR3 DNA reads TGTGCCAGCAGCGTAGAGGCAGGGGGCTCGAACGAGCAGTACTTC. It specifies CASSVEAGGSNEQYF.

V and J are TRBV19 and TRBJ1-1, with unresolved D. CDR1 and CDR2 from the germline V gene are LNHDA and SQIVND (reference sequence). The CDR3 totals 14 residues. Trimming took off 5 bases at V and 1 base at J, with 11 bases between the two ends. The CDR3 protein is CASSPGMRNTEAFF. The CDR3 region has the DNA TGTGCCAGTAGTCCCGGGATGAGGAACACTGAAGCTTTCTTT.

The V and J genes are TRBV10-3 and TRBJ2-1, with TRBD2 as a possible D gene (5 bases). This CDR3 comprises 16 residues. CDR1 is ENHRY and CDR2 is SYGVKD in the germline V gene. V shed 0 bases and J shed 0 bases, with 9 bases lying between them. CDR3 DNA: TGTGCCATCAGTGAGTCCAACGGGAACTCCTACAATGAGCAGTTCTTC. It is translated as CAISESNGNSYNEQFF.

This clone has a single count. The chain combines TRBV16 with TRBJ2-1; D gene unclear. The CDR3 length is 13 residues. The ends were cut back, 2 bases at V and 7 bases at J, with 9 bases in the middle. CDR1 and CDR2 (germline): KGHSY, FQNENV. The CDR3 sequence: CASSQVAPNEQFF. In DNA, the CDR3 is TGTGCCAGCAGCCAAGTCGCGCCAAATGAGCAGTTCTTC.

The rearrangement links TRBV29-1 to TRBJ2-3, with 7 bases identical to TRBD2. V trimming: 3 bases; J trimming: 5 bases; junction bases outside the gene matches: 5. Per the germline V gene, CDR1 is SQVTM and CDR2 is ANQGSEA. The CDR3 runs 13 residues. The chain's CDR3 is CSVDREVEDTQYF. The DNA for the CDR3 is TGCAGCGTTGACCGGGAGGTGGAAGATACGCAGTATTTT.

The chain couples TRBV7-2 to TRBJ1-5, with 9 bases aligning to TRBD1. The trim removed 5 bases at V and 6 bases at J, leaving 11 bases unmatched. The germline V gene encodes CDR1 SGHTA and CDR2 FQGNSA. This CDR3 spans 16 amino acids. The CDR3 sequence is CASSTGIQGAAQPQHF. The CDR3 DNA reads TGTGCCAGCAGCACCGGTATACAGGGGGCGGCTCAGCCCCAGCATTTT.

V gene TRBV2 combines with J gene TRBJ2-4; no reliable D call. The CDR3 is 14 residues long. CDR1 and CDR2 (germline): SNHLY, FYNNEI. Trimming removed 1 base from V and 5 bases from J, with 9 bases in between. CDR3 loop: CASSEGQIQNIQYF. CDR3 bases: TGTGCCAGCAGTGAAGGCCAGATACAAAACATTCAGTACTTC.

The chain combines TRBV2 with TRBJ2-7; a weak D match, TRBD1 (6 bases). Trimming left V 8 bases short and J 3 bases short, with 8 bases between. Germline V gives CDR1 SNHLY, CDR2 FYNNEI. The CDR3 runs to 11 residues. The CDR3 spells CASGQNYEQYF. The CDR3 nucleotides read TGTGCCAGCGGACAGAACTACGAGCAGTACTTC.

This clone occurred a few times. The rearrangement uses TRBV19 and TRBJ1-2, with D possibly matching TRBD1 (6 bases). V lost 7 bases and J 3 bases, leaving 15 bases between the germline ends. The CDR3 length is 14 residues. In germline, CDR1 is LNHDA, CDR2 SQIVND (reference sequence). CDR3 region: CASKPGQTDYGYTF. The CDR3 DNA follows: TGTGCCAGTAAACCGGGACAAACGGACTATGGCTACACCTTC.

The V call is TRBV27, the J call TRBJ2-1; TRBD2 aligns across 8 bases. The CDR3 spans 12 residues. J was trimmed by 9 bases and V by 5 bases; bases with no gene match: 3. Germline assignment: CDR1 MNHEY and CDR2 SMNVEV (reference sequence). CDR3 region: CASSLAGGEQFF. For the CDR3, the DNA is TGTGCCAGCAGTCTAGCGGGTGGTGAGCAGTTCTTC.

The CDR3 DNA reads as TGTGCCAGCAGCGTTCCAAGGGGTAACACTGAAGCTTTCTTT. Translated, it gives CASSVPRGNTEAFF. The V gene is TRBV7-8, the J gene TRBJ1-1; possibly TRBD1 for D (5 bases). The CDR3 has 14 residues. V was cut by 5 bases and J by 2 bases, with 12 bases left in between. Germline CDR1 reads SGHVS; CDR2 reads FQNEAQ. Together with reference TRBV7-8 and TRBJ1-1, the CDR3 gives the full variable domain: GAGVSQSPRYKVAKRGQDVALRCDPISGHVSLFWYQQALGQGPEFLTYFQNEAQLDKSGLPSDRFFAERPEGSVSTLKIQRTQQEDSAVYLCASSVPRGNTEAFFGQGTRLTVV.

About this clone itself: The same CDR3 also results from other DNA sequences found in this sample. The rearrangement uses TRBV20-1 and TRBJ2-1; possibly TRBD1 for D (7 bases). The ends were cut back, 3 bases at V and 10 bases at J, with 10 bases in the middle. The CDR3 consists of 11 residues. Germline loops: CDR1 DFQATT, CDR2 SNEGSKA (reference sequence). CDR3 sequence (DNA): TGCAGTGCTAGTCAGGGGGGAGAGCAGTTCTTC. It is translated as CSASQGGEQFF.

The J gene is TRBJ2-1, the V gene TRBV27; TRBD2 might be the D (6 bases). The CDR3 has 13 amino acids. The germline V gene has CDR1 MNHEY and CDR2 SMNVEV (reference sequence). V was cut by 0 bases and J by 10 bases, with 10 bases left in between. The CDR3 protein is CASSLSGRGEQFF. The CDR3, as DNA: TGTGCCAGCAGTTTATCTGGGCGGGGCGAGCAGTTCTTC.

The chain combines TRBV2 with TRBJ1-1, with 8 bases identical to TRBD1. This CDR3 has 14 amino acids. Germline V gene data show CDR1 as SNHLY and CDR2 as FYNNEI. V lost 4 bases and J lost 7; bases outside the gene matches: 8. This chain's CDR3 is CASSGQGSISEAFF. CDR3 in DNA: TGTGCCAGCAGTGGACAGGGGTCGATTAGTGAAGCTTTCTTT.

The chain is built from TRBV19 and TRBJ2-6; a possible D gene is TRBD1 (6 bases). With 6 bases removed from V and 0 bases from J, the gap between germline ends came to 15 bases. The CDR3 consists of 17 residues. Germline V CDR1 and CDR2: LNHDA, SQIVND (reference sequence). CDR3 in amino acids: CASSWRQANSGANVLTF. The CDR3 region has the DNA TGTGCCAGTAGCTGGCGACAGGCCAACTCTGGGGCCAACGTCCTGACTTTC. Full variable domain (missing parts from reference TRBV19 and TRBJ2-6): DGGITQSPKYLFRKEGQNVTLSCEQNLNHDAMYWYRQDPGQGLRLIYYSQIVNDFQKGDIAEGYSVSREKKESFPLTVTSAQKNPTAFYLCASSWRQANSGANVLTFGAGSRLTVL.

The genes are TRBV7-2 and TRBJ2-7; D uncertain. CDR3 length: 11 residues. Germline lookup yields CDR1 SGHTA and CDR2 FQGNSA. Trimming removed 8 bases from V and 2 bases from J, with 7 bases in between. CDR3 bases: TGTGCCAGCCGTCTAGCCTACGAGCAGTACTTC. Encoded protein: CASRLAYEQYF.

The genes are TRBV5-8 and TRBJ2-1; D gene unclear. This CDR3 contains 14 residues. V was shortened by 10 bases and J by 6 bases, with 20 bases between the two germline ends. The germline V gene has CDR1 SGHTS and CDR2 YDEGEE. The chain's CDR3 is CASHNGLVGNEQFF. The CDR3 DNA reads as TGTGCCTCCCATAACGGCCTAGTAGGCAATGAGCAGTTCTTC.

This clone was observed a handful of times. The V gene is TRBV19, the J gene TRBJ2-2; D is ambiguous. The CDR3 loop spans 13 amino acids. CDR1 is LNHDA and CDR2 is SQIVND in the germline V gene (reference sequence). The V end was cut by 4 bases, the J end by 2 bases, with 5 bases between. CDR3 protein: CASSNFNTGELFF. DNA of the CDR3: TGTGCCAGTAGTAACTTTAACACCGGGGAGCTGTTTTTT.

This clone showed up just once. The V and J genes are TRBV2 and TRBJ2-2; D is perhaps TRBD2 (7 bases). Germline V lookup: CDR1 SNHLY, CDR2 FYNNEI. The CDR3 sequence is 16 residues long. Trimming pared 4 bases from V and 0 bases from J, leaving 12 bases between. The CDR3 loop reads CASSVRGGPNTGELFF. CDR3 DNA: TGTGCCAGCAGTGTGAGGGGGGGGCCGAACACCGGGGAGCTGTTTTTT.

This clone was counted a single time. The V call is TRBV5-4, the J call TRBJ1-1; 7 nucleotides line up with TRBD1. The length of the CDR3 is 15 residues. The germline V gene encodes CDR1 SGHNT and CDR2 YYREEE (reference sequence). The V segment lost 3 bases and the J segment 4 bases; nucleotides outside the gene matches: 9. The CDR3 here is CASSSGGPKGTEAFF. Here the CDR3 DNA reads TGTGCCAGCAGCTCAGGGGGGCCCAAGGGCACTGAAGCTTTCTTT. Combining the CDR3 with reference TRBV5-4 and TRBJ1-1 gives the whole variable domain ETGVTQSPTHLIKTRGQQVTLRCSSQSGHNTVSWYQQALGQGPQFIFQYYREEENGRGNFPPRFSGLQFPNYSSELNVNALELDDSALYLCASSSGGPKGTEAFFGQGTRLTVV.